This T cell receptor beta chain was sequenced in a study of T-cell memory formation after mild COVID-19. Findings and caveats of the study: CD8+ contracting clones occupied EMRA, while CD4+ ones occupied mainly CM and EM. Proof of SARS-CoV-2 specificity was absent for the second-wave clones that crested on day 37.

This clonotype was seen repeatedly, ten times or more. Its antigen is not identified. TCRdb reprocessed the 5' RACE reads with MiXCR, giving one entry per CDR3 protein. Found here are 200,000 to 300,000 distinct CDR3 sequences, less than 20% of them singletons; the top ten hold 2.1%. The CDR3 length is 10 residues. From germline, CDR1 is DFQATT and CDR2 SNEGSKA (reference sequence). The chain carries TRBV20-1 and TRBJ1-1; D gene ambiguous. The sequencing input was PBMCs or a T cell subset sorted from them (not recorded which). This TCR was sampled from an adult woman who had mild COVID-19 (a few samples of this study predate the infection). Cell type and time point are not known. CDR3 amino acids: CAPGNTEAFF. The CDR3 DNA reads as TGCGCCCCAGGAAACACTGAAGCTTTCTTT.